Following are 18 T cell receptor beta chains from one sample sequenced in a study of T-cell memory formation after mild COVID-19. TCRdb fed the 5' RACE reads into MiXCR, producing one record per CDR3 protein. This table holds 470,000 or so distinct CDR3 sequences, more than 15% found once. Sequences were obtained from PBMCs or a T cell subset sorted from them (not recorded which). The receptors shown here come from a young man who had mild COVID-19 (a few samples of this study predate the infection). Cell type and time point are not known.

In its sample, this clonotype was seen a few times. This sequence joins TRBV9 and TRBJ2-4, with a tentative D call TRBD1 (6 bases). V was trimmed by 2 bases and J by 8 bases, leaving 14 bases between them. The CDR3 spans 14 residues. Germline V lookup: CDR1 SGDLS, CDR2 YYNGEE. CDR3: CASSVTPRGDIQYF. Written as DNA, the CDR3 is TGTGCCAGCAGCGTGACTCCCAGGGGTGACATTCAGTACTTC. The full variable domain, its missing parts supplied by reference TRBV9 and TRBJ2-4, is DSGVTQTPKHLITATGQRVTLRCSPRSGDLSVYWYQQSLDQGLQFLIQYYNGEERAKGNILERFSAQQFPDLHSELNLSSLELGDSALYFCASSVTPRGDIQYFGAGTRLSVL.

This clonotype was counted between two and nine times. This rearrangement joins TRBV4-3 to TRBJ2-5; D uncertain. Deletions cut 0 bases from V and 7 bases from J, with 9 bases between. The germline V gene has CDR1 LGHNA and CDR2 YSLEER. There are 13 residues in the CDR3. The CDR3: CASSQEGWGTQYF. The CDR3 DNA reads TGCGCCAGCAGCCAAGAGGGCTGGGGGACCCAGTACTTC.

This clonotype was seen a handful of times. This sequence joins TRBV5-1 and TRBJ2-3, with 8 bases fitting TRBD2. The V and J ends lost 2 bases and 4 bases, in that order; junction bases with no gene match: 9. This CDR3 has 16 residues. CDR1 is SGHRS and CDR2 is YFSETQ in the germline V gene. The CDR3 region has the DNA TGCGCCAGCAGCTTCCTCCGGCGGGGGGAACCAGATACGCAGTATTTT. Protein: CASSFLRRGEPDTQYF.

The chain carries TRBV12-3 or TRBV12-4 and TRBJ2-7; D is perhaps TRBD1 (6 bases). This CDR3 has 16 residues. V shed 5 bases and J shed 3 bases, with 20 bases lying between them. The CDR3 region is CASSVSGTWAIYEQYF. The CDR3 DNA is TGTGCCAGCAGTGTCTCCGGGACATGGGCAATCTACGAGCAGTACTTC.

This clonotype was counted at least ten times. V usage is TRBV6-5 and J usage is TRBJ1-6; 8 nucleotides agree with TRBD1. Germline lookup yields CDR1 MNHEY and CDR2 SVGAGI. Germline trimming cut 5 bases from V and 10 bases from J; bases unmatched to any gene: 10. CDR3 length: 15 amino acids. The CDR3 sequence: CASSRRGTGGSPLHF. DNA of the CDR3: TGTGCCAGCAGTCGTAGGGGAACAGGGGGATCACCCCTCCACTTT.

A few counts support this clonotype. The V call is TRBV15, the J call TRBJ2-1, with 11 bases fitting TRBD2. CDR3 length equals 16 residues. With 8 bases clipped from V and 5 bases from J, the junction kept 11 bases outside the gene matches. Germline CDR1 LNHNV, CDR2 YYDKDF (reference sequence). The CDR3, as DNA: TGTGCCACCGGGGTTCCACTAGCGGGGGAGAACAATGAGCAGTTCTTC. Amino acid sequence: CATGVPLAGENNEQFF.

This clonotype was detected only a few times. J is TRBJ1-1 and V is TRBV29-1; D may be TRBD1 (5 bases). The V gene lost 3 bases and the J gene lost 3 bases, with 11 bases spanning the gap. Germline V gene data show CDR1 as SQVTM and CDR2 as ANQGSEA. This CDR3 contains 13 residues. CDR3 residues: CSVDTRGDTEAFF. The CDR3 nucleotides are TGCAGCGTTGATACACGGGGGGACACTGAAGCTTTCTTT.

This chain uses TRBV5-1 with TRBJ1-4; no firm D call. The length of the CDR3 is 14 residues. CDR1 and CDR2 (germline): SGHRS, YFSETQ. V was pared by 5 bases and J by 11 bases, with 19 bases between. The CDR3 DNA reads TGCGCCAGCAGTCCTGTCGCGGCCCCTAACAAACTGTTTTTT. Translating gives CASSPVAAPNKLFF.

The CDR3 DNA follows: TGTGCCATCAGTGGGCAGTCATCCTACAATGAGCAGTTCTTC. The encoded protein is CAISGQSSYNEQFF. V gene TRBV10-3 combines with J gene TRBJ2-1; D gene uncertain. There are 14 residues in the CDR3. With 4 bases removed from V and 1 base from J, the gap between germline ends came to 8 bases. Per the germline V gene, CDR1 is ENHRY and CDR2 is SYGVKD.

This clonotype was seen only a few times. The chain employs TRBV3-1 and TRBJ2-3; perhaps TRBD2 as D (6 bases). The germline gives CDR1 LGHDT, CDR2 YNNKEL (reference sequence). Trimming took 5 bases from V and 6 from J, leaving 18 bases between them. The CDR3 totals 15 residues. CDR3 bases: TGTGCCAGCAGCAAACAACGGGACTGGCAGGATACGCAGTATTTT. Translating gives CASSKQRDWQDTQYF.

The genes are TRBV24-1 and TRBJ1-5; tentative D call: TRBD1 (5 bases). The V end was cut by 4 bases, the J end by 4 bases, with 7 bases between. The CDR3 sequence is 13 residues long. In germline, CDR1 is KGHDR, CDR2 SFDVKD. CDR3 sequence: CATSEGGNQPQHF. In DNA form, the CDR3 reads TGTGCCACCAGTGAGGGGGGAAATCAGCCCCAGCATTTT.

This clonotype was detected only a few times. The rearrangement joins TRBV9 to TRBJ2-3, with D possibly called TRBD1 or TRBD2 (5 bases each). The CDR3 consists of 15 residues. CDR1 is SGDLS, CDR2 YYNGEE, per germline. V lost 5 bases, J lost 9 bases, and 22 bases lay in between. This CDR3 reads CASSLGPGAEETQYF. The CDR3 coding sequence is TGTGCCAGCAGTTTGGGGCCCGGGGCGGAGGAGACGCAGTATTTT.

This clonotype was seen more than once but under ten times. The chain is built from TRBV6-5 and TRBJ1-4; tentatively, D is TRBD1 (6 bases). Trimming pared 3 bases from V and 4 bases from J, leaving 12 bases between. Looked up from germline, CDR1 is MNHEY and CDR2 is SVGAGI. CDR3 size: 15 residues. The chain's CDR3 is CASSYRNRVNEKLFF. Here the CDR3 DNA reads TGTGCCAGCAGTTATAGAAACAGGGTTAATGAAAAACTGTTTTTT.

This clonotype occurred many times. The rearrangement uses TRBV5-1 and TRBJ2-3, with 10 positions matching TRBD2. J gave up 5 bases and V 3 bases, and 12 bases lay outside the gene matches. The CDR3 contains 17 residues. Germline V gives CDR1 SGHRS, CDR2 YFSETQ. The CDR3 region has the DNA TGCGCCAGCAGCTCCGGAAACCTAGCGGGGGTCGGAGATACGCAGTATTTT. Protein: CASSSGNLAGVGDTQYF.

Only a few counts were recorded for this clonotype. The chain is built from TRBV7-2 and TRBJ2-5; 8 positions match TRBD2. Germline V CDR1 and CDR2: SGHTA, FQGNSA. CDR3 length: 14 amino acids. Trimming removed 3 bases from V and 5 bases from J; junction bases left unmatched: 5. The CDR3 loop reads CASSFGGAPETQYF. CDR3 nucleotide sequence: TGTGCCAGCAGCTTCGGGGGGGCCCCTGAGACCCAGTACTTC.

The V call is TRBV14, the J call TRBJ1-4; TRBD1 is a possible D gene (5 bases). The CDR3 is 14 residues long. The V end lost 4 bases, the J end lost 8 bases, and 14 bases lay between the germline ends. Germline assignment: CDR1 SGHDN and CDR2 FVKESK. Here the CDR3 reads CASSPRGVEEKLFF. The CDR3 DNA reads as TGTGCCAGCAGCCCCCGGGGGGTTGAGGAAAAACTGTTTTTT.

This clonotype turned up a few times. This chain joins TRBV7-8 and TRBJ1-3; no firm D call. The V end lost 2 bases, the J end lost 0 bases, and 8 bases lay between the germline ends. The CDR3 runs to 15 residues. Germline loops: CDR1 SGHVS, CDR2 FQNEAQ. The CDR3 region has the DNA TGTGCCAGCAGCTTATCGGGGTTCTCTGGAAACACCATATATTTT. Protein sequence: CASSLSGFSGNTIYF. The complete variable domain, with remaining parts taken from reference TRBV7-8 and TRBJ1-3, reads GAGVSQSPRYKVAKRGQDVALRCDPISGHVSLFWYQQALGQGPEFLTYFQNEAQLDKSGLPSDRFFAERPEGSVSTLKIQRTQQEDSAVYLCASSLSGFSGNTIYFGEGSWLTVV.

This clonotype came up a few times. The V call is TRBV7-9, the J call TRBJ1-5; TRBD1 agrees at 7 bases. Trimming took 8 bases from V and 3 from J; bases not matched to a gene: 4. Germline lookup yields CDR1 SEHNR and CDR2 FQNEAQ (reference sequence). CDR3 length: 13 amino acids. Here the CDR3 reads CASEQGNNQPQHF. For the CDR3, the DNA is TGTGCCAGCGAACAGGGGAACAATCAGCCCCAGCATTTT. The whole variable domain, filled in from reference TRBV7-9 and TRBJ1-5, reads DTGVSQNPRHKITKRGQNVTFRCDPISEHNRLYWYRQTLGQGPEFLTYFQNEAQLEKSRLLSDRFSAERPKGSFSTLEIQRTEQGDSAMYLCASEQGNNQPQHFGDGTRLSIL.